This T cell receptor beta chain is drawn from a study of shared clonotypes between healthy human individuals. Positive CCR7 selection of CD45RO-negative cells yielded the naive CD8 cells, and terminally differentiated effector memory CD45RA+ cells were excluded. Germline CDR1 reads SNHLY; CDR2 reads FYNNEI. The V end was cut by 5 bases, the J end by 9 bases, with 11 bases between. The CDR3 covers 12 residues. This clone was picked up one time. Libraries were prepared by immunoSEQ multiplex PCR; TCRdb keeps only in-frame clonotypes and omits some of them. The sample yields about 2.1 million clones, approximately 94% seen once.

V is TRBV2 and J is TRBJ2-1; D is unresolved. This sequence was found in a young man in good health. Some clones in this sample may be carry-over from other donors' samples. The sample consisted of naive CD8+ T cells from PBMCs. In DNA form, the CDR3 reads TGTGCCAGCAGTCGAATGGGTACTGAGCAGTTCTTC. This translates into CASSRMGTEQFF.